This T cell receptor (beta chain) was profiled in a study of cytomegalovirus exposure and HLA in healthy donors. Study-level findings and limits: It was taken for granted in presence/absence analyses that sequencing depth across donors was roughly uniform. A missense DCLRE1C variant was associated with V- and J-gene trimming of TCR beta chains in a later analysis, and an independent cohort replicated the association.

Germline loops: CDR1 SGDLS, CDR2 YYNGEE. This CDR3 is built from 14 residues. Trimming took 3 bases from V and 6 from J; bases not matched to a gene: 4. PCR was performed using 60 Vbeta and 13 Jbeta primers. Repertoires were generated with immunoSEQ multiplex PCR, while TCRdb's copy carries only in-frame clones and drops some. The data show about 130,000 clones, about 10% seen once. This clone was found a few times. The target antigen is unknown. V usage is TRBV9 and J usage is TRBJ1-5, with 9 positions matching TRBD1. This clonotype was obtained from a woman between 18 and 30 years old in good health and CMV-seropositive. The sequenced sample was PBMCs. The chain's CDR3 is CASSAGTGFQPQHF. DNA for the CDR3: TGTGCCAGCAGCGCCGGGACAGGGTTTCAGCCCCAGCATTTT. Variable domain in full (rest from reference TRBV9 and TRBJ1-5): DSGVTQTPKHLITATGQRVTLRCSPRSGDLSVYWYQQSLDQGLQFLIQYYNGEERAKGNILERFSAQQFPDLHSELNLSSLELGDSALYFCASSAGTGFQPQHFGDGTRLSIL.